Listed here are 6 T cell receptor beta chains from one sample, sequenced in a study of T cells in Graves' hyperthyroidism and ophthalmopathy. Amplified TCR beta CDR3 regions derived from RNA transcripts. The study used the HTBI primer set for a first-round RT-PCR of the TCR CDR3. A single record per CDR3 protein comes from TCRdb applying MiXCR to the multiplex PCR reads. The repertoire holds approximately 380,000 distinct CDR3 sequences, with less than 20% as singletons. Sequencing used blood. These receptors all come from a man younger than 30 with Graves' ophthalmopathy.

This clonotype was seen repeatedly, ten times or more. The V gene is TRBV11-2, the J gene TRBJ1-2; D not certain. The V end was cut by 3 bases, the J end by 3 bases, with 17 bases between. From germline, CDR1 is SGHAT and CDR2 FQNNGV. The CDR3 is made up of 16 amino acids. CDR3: CASSLDRAFGDYGYTF. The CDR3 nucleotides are TGTGCCAGCAGCTTGGACCGGGCCTTCGGGGACTATGGCTACACCTTC.

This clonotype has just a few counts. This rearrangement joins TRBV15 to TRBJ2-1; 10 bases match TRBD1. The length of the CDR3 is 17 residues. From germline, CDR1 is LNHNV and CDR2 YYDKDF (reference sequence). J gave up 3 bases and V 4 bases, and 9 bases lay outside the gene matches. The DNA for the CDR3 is TGTGCCACCAGCACAATTTCGACAGGGGGCGTCTACAATGAGCAGTTCTTC. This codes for CATSTISTGGVYNEQFF.

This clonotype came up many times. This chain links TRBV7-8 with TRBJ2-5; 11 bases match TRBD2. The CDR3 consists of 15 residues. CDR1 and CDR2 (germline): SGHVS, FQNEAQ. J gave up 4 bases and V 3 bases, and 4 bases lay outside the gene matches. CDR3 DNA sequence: TGTGCCAGCAGCTTTGGAGGACTAGCGGGAGAGACCCAGTACTTC. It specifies CASSFGGLAGETQYF.

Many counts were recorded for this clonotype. The CDR3 here is CASSFLGQVYEQYF. The DNA for the CDR3 is TGTGCCAGCAGTTTTTTGGGACAGGTCTACGAGCAGTACTTC. V gene TRBV28 combines with J gene TRBJ2-7, with TRBD1 matching over 8 bases. Germline V gene sequence: CDR1 MDHEN, CDR2 SYDVKM. The CDR3 extends over 14 amino acids. The ends lost 3 bases at V and 3 bases at J; junction bases unmatched: 4. Full variable domain (outside the CDR3, taken from reference TRBV28 and TRBJ2-7): DVKVTQSSRYLVKRTGEKVFLECVQDMDHENMFWYRQDPGLGLRLIYFSYDVKMKEKGDIPEGYSVSREKKERFSLILESASTNQTSMYLCASSFLGQVYEQYFGPGTRLTVT.

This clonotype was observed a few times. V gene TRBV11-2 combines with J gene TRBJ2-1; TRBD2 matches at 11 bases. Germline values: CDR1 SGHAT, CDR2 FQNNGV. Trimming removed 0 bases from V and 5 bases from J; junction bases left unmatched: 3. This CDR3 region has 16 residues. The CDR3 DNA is TGTGCCAGCAGCTTAGAACTAGCGGGGGATGACAATGAGCAGTTCTTC. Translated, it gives CASSLELAGDDNEQFF.

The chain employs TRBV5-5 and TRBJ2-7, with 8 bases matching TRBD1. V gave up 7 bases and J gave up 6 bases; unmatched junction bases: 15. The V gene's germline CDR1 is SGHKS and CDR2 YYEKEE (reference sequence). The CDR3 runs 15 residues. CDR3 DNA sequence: TGTGCCAGCCCTCCCCCCGGGACAGGAGCCTCCGAGCAGTACTTC. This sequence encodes CASPPPGTGASEQYF.